This paragraph reports one T cell receptor (beta chain). Its antigen is unidentified. This sample is drawn from a study of circulating and synovial CD4+ cells in juvenile arthritis. Sequenced samples came from active juvenile idiopathic arthritis patients. Sequencing was performed with immunoSEQ multiplex PCR; in TCRdb, only in-frame clones are kept and a portion is missing. Among tens of thousands of clones listed, 90% to 95% were seen once. Study conclusions and caveats: Measured synovium overlap likely understates the true shared repertoire. Vbeta family usage analysis did not detect the pathogenic-like versus bulk difference. Compared with bulk blood, circulating pathogenic-like lymphocytes shared substantially more CDR3 sequences with synovial T cells.

The CDR3 spans 14 residues. The V gene lost 0 bases and the J gene lost 3 bases, with 8 bases spanning the gap. CDR1 MNHNS and CDR2 SASEGT come from the germline V gene. The receptor was derived from a human donor with juvenile idiopathic arthritis. What was sequenced was CD4+ T cells from blood. This chain joins TRBV6-1 and TRBJ1-2; perhaps TRBD1 as D (5 bases). CDR3 DNA: TGTGCCAGCAGTGAAGCGCAGGGCCACTATGGCTACACCTTC. Translation gives CASSEAQGHYGYTF.